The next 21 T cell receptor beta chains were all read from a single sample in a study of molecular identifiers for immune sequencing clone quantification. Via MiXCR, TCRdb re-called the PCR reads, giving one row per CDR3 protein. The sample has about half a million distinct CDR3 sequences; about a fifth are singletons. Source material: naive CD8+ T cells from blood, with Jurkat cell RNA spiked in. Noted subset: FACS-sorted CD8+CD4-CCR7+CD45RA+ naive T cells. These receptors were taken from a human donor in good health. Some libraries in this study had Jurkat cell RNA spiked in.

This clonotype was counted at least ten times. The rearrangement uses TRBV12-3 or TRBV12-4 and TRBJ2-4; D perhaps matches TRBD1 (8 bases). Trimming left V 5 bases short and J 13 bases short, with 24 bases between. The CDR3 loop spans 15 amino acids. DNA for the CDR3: TGTGCCAGCAGTCCTTCAGGGGGCGGGGGTGGAGGCCAGTACTTC. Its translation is CASSPSGGGGGGQYF.

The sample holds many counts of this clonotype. The DNA of the CDR3 is TGTGCCAGCACCAACTCGCTAGCGGCAAGCACAGATACGCAGTATTTT. Its protein product is CASTNSLAASTDTQYF. The gene calls are TRBV6-6 and TRBJ2-3, with 7 positions matching TRBD2. This CDR3 spans 16 amino acids. CDR1 and CDR2 from the germline V gene are MNHNY and SVGAGI (reference sequence). The trim removed 7 bases at V and 0 bases at J, leaving 10 bases unmatched.

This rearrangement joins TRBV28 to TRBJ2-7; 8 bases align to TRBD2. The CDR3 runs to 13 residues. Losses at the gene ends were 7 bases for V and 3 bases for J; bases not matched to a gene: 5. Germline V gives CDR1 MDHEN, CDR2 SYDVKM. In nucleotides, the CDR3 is TGTGCCAGCAAGAGAGCGGGAGACTACGAGCAGTACTTC. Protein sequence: CASKRAGDYEQYF.

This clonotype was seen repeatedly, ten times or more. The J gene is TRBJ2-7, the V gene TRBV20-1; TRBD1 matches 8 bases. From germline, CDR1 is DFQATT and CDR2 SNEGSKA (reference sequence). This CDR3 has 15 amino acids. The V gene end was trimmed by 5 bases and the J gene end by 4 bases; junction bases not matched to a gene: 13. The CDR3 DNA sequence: TGCAGTGCTCGTCCCGACAGGGGCGCCAGATACGAGCAGTACTTC. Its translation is CSARPDRGARYEQYF.

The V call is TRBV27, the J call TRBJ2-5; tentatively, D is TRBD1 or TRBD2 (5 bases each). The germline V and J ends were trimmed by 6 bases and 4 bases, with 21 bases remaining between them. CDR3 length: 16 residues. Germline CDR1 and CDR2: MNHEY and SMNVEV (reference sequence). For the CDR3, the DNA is TGTGCCAGCAGCCCCCGCCCGGTGATGGGGGTAGAGACCCAGTACTTC. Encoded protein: CASSPRPVMGVETQYF.

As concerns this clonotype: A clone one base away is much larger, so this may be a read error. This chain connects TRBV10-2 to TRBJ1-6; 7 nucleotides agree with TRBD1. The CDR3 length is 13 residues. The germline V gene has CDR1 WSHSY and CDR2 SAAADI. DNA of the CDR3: TGCGCCAGCAGCGACAGGGCTAATTCACCCTTCCACTTT. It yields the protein CASSDRANSPFHF.

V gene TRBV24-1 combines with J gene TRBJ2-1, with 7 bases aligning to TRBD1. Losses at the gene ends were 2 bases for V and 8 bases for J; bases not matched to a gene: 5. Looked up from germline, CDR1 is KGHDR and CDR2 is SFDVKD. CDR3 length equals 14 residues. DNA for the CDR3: TGTGCCACCAGTGATTCTGACAGGGTGGATGAGCAGTTCTTC. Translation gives CATSDSDRVDEQFF.

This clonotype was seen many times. This CDR3 is CSATSGEETQYF. In nucleotides, the CDR3 is TGCAGTGCTACCAGCGGGGAAGAGACCCAGTACTTC. The chain employs TRBV20-1 and TRBJ2-5, with 7 bases fitting TRBD2. Germline lookup yields CDR1 DFQATT and CDR2 SNEGSKA (reference sequence). Trimming removed 4 bases from V and 3 bases from J; junction bases left unmatched: 2. The CDR3 sequence is 12 residues long.

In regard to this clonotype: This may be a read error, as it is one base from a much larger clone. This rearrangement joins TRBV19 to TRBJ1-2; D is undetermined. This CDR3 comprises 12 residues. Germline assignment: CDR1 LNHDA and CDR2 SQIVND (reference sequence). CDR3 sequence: CAGSIAGAGYTF. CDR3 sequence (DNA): TGTGCCGGTAGTATAGCCGGTGCTGGCTACACCTTC.

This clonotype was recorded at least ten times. CDR3: CASSLWSGTDTQYF. CDR3 nucleotide sequence: TGTGCCAGCAGCCTTTGGTCGGGGACAGATACGCAGTATTTT. This chain connects TRBV5-6 to TRBJ2-3; possible D gene TRBD2, 5 bases. The V gene lost 4 bases and the J gene lost 3 bases, with 12 bases spanning the gap. The CDR3 covers 14 residues. Germline values: CDR1 SGHDT, CDR2 YYEEEE.

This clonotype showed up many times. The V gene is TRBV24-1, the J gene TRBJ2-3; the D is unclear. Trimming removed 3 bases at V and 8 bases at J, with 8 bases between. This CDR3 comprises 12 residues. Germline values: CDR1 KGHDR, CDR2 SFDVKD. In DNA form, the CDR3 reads TGTGCCACCAGTGATGTGAACCCTACGCAGTATTTT. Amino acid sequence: CATSDVNPTQYF.

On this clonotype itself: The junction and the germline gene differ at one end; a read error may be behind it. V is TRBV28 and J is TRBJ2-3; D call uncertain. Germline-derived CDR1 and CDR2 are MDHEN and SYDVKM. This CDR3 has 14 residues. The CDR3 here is CACSFGAATDTQYF. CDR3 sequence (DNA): TGTGCCTGCAGTTTTGGCGCGGCGACAGATACGCAGTATTTT.

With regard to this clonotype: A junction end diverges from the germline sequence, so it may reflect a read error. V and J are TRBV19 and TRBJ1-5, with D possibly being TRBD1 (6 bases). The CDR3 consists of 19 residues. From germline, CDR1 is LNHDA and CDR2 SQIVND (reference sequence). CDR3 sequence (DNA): TGTGCCCGTAGTTTTGGCTTTGTACGCTGGACAGACTTTAATCAGCCCCAGCATTTT. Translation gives CARSFGFVRWTDFNQPQHF.

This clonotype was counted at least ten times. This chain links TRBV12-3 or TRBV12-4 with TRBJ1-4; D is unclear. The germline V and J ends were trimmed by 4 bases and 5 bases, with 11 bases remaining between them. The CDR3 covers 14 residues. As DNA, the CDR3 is TGTGCCAGCAGTTGGTGGATGGAAAATGAAAAACTGTTTTTT. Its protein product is CASSWWMENEKLFF.

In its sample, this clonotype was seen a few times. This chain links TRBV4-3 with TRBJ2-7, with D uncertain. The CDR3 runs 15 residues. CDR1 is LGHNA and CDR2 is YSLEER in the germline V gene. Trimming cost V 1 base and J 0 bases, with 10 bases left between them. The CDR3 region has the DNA TGCGCCAGCAGCCAAGGGCAAGAGAGCTCCTACGAGCAGTACTTC. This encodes CASSQGQESSYEQYF.

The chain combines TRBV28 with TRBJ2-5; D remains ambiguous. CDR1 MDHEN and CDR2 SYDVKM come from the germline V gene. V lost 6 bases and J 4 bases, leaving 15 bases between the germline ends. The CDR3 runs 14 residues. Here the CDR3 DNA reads TGTGCCAGCAGCCCGGGTCTCTCGCGAGAGACCCAGTACTTC. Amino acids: CASSPGLSRETQYF.

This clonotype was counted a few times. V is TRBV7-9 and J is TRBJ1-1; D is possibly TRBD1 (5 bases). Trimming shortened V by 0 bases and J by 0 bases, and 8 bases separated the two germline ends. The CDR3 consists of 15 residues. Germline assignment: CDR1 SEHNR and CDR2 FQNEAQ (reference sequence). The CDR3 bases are TGTGCCAGCAGCTTAGCTTGGGGGATGAACACTGAAGCTTTCTTT. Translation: CASSLAWGMNTEAFF.

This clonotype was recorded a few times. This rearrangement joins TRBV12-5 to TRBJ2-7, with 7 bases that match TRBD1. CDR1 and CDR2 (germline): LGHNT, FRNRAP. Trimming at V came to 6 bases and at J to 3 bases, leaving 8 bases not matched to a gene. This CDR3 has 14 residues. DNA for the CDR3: TGTGCTAGTGGCTCCGGGACAGTCCTCTACGAGCAGTACTTC. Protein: CASGSGTVLYEQYF.

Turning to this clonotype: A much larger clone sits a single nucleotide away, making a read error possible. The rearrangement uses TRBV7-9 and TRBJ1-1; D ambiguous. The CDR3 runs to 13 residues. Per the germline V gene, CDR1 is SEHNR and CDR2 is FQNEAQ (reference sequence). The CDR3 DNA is TGTGTCAGCAGCGTAGGGCAGCACACTGAAGCTTTCTTT. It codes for CVSSVGQHTEAFF. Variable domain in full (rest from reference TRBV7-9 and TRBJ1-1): DTGVSQNPRHKITKRGQNVTFRCDPISEHNRLYWYRQTLGQGPEFLTYFQNEAQLEKSRLLSDRFSAERPKGSFSTLEIQRTEQGDSAMYLCVSSVGQHTEAFFGQGTRLTVV.

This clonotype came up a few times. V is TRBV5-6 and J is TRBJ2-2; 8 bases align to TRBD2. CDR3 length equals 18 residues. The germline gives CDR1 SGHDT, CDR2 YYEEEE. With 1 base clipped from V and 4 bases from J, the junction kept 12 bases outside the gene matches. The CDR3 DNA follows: TGTGCCAGCAGCTTGATAATCGTGGGACTAGAGGGCACCGGGGAGCTGTTTTTT. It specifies CASSLIIVGLEGTGELFF.

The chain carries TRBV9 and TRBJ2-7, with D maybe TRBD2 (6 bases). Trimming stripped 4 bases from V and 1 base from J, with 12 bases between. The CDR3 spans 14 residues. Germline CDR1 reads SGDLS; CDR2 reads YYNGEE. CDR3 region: CASSSRLESYEQYF. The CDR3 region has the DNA TGTGCCAGCAGCTCCCGACTAGAGTCCTACGAGCAGTACTTC.